This T cell receptor beta chain was recorded in a study of T cell changes during pregnancy in multiple sclerosis. TCRdb's copy holds only in-frame clones and misses some; the assay was immunoSEQ multiplex PCR. The table shows some 69,000 clones, with roughly 88% occurring only once. Per germline, CDR1 SNHLY and CDR2 FYNNEI. With 5 bases removed from V and 4 bases from J, the gap between germline ends came to 21 bases. CDR3 length: 16 residues. This chain connects TRBV2 to TRBJ2-7, with TRBD2 as a possible D gene (7 bases). Here the sequenced sample was peripheral blood, taken in the second trimester of pregnancy. The receptor was isolated from a female donor in good health, enrolled as a control in a pregnancy study. CDR3 sequence reads: CASSKLLGAGVYEQYF. The CDR3 nucleotides read TGTGCCAGCAGTAAACTCCTGGGGGCGGGGGTTTACGAGCAGTACTTC.